What follows is one TCR beta chain and its context. The antigen is undetermined. The source of the sample is a study of post-analysis software for immune sequencing data. Background on the study: Patients with relapsing-remitting, secondary progressive and progressive-relapsing multiple sclerosis courses were all represented.

Findings of the study overall: Multiple sclerosis was associated with a significant reduction in normalized Chao1 diversity relative to controls. In patients, TRBV5-6, TRBV5-1 and TRBV20-1 belonged to about five TRBV segments found more frequently than in controls. Analysis by F measure revealed that same-batch samples clustered strongly together.

Tagging with unique molecular identifiers was a feature of the TCR beta cDNA libraries. When about 0.95 to 10 million T cells were used, they gave about 550,000 cDNA molecules. TCRdb re-called the PCR reads through MiXCR, storing one row per CDR3 protein. Of hundreds of thousands of distinct CDR3 sequences listed, around 40% are singletons. Deletions cut 6 bases from V and 1 base from J, with 13 bases between. The CDR3 consists of 15 residues. Germline V gives CDR1 DFQATT, CDR2 SNEGSKA (reference sequence). This TCR came from a girl between 5 and 17 years old with multiple sclerosis. The rearrangement uses TRBV20-1 and TRBJ2-6, with D tentatively TRBD1 (6 bases). The sample comprised blood. CDR3 bases: TGCAGTGCCACCCCACAGGGATCTGGGGCCAACGTCCTGACTTTC. This codes for CSATPQGSGANVLTF.